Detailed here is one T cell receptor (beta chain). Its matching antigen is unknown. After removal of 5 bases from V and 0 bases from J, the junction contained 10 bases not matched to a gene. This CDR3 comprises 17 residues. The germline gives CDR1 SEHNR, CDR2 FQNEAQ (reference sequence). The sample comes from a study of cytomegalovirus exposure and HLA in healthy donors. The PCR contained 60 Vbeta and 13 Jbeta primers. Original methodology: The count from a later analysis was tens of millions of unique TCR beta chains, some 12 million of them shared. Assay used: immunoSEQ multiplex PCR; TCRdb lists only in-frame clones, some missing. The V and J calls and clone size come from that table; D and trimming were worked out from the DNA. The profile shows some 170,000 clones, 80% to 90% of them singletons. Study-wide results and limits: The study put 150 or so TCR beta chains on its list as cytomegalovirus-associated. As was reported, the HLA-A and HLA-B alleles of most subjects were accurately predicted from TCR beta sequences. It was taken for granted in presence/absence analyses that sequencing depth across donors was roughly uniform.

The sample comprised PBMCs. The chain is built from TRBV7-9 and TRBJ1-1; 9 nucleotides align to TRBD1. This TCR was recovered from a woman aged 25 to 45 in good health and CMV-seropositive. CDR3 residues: CASSHVPGQGMNTEAFF. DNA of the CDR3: TGTGCCAGCAGCCACGTCCCGGGACAGGGAATGAACACTGAAGCTTTCTTT.